This paragraph covers one T cell receptor (beta chain) sequence. Time point of the sample: patch test 3, about 24 weeks after DPC sensitization. Noted treatment: therapeutic diphenylcyclopropenone sensitization with weekly scalp DPC. These data come from a study of human T cells and chemical hapten exposure. The overall study: Patients received weekly diphenylcyclopropenone doses to the scalp throughout the approximately 24-week study. Patients, largely female, had alopecia areata, totalis or universalis.

The CDR3 contains 12 residues. The V and J ends lost 4 bases and 8 bases respectively, with 11 bases between them. Germline-derived CDR1 and CDR2 are DFQATT and SNEGSKA (reference sequence). How the authors handled the data: Samples held a median of around 92,000 TCRs, range about 23,224–700,000. TCRdb redid the calling of the RACE reads with MiXCR, one entry per CDR3 protein. The V and J calls and clone size come from TCRdb's table, not from the authors' own analysis. The sample shows over 150,000 distinct CDR3 sequences, roughly 26% of them seen only once. The source material was whole blood, sampled in connection with sensitization to the hapten diphenylcyclopropenone (DPC). This chain joins TRBV20-1 and TRBJ1-4; no definite D call. This clonotype was sampled from a woman aged 18-29 years with alopecia areata. Some clones in this sample may be carry-over from other donors' samples. CDR3 region: CSATEVGEKLFF. DNA for the CDR3: TGCAGTGCTACTGAGGTCGGGGAAAAACTGTTTTTT.